The 16 T cell receptor gamma chains presented below share a single source sample, sequenced in a study of gamma-delta chains in newborns, infants, children. TCRdb reapplied CATT to the reads. This table holds over 450 gamma-chain clones, 70% to 90% found once. Sequenced here: blood, sampled at baseline. These receptors all come from a child who was a newborn, infant or young child, either healthy, febrile or measles-vaccinated (not recorded which). This table probably holds off-target reads from a library built for another chain.

TRGV9 is the V gene, and the J gene was not called. This CDR3 has 26 amino acids. CDR1 GITISATS and CDR2 ISYDGTV come from the germline V gene (reference sequence). The CDR3 loop reads CACGKVLGDSSWDTRQMFFGTSIKLF. The CDR3 region has the DNA TGTGCCTGTGGCAAAGTACTGGGGGATAGCTCCTGGGACACCCGACAGATGTTTTTCGGAACTAGCATCAAACTCTTC.

This clone was seen only once. V gene assignment gives TRGV9, but the J gene was left uncalled. CDR1 is GITISATS, CDR2 ISYDGTV, per germline (reference sequence). The CDR3 length is 26 residues. CDR3 nucleotide sequence: TGTGCCTGTGACACGGTGGGGGATACGCGCTCCTGGGACACCCGACAGATGTTTTTCGGAACTAGCATCAAACTCTTC. Protein: CACDTVGDTRSWDTRQMFFGTSIKLF.

In this sample, this clone turned up a few times. The CDR3 nucleotides are TGTGCCTGTGACGTACTGGGGGATTTGACAGCACAACTCTTCTTT. This gives the protein CACDVLGDLTAQLFF. The V gene is TRGV9; the J gene was not called. CDR1 and CDR2 from the germline V gene are GITISATS and ISYDGTV (reference sequence). The CDR3 loop spans 15 amino acids.

This clone was seen more than once but under ten times. J gene calling gave no result, while the V gene is TRGV9. Germline V gene lookup returns CDR1 GITISATS and CDR2 ISYDGTV (reference sequence). CDR3 length: 26 residues. Here the CDR3 DNA reads TGTGCCTGTGACCCCCTTTTGGGGGGGCAGTCCTGGGACACCCGACAGATGTTTTTCGGAACTAGCATCAAACTCTTC. Translated: CACDPLLGGQSWDTRQMFFGTSIKLF.

The CDR3 protein is CAYDALGGGTSALTAQLFF. The CDR3 nucleotides are TGTGCCTATGACGCCCTCGGTGGGGGGACCTCCGCTTTGACAGCACAACTCTTCTTT. V gene assignment gives TRGV9, but the J gene was left uncalled. Per the germline V gene, CDR1 is GITISATS and CDR2 is ISYDGTV (reference sequence). The CDR3 extends over 19 amino acids.

This clone was observed a single time. The J gene was not called, though the V gene is TRGV9. The germline V gene has CDR1 GITISATS and CDR2 ISYDGTV (reference sequence). This CDR3 is 15 amino acids long. The CDR3 loop is CAFRAGGPLTAQLFF. In DNA form, the CDR3 reads TGTGCCTTTAGGGCTGGGGGACCATTGACAGCACAACTCTTCTTT.

With regard to this clone: The limits of the CDR3 on the DNA are not certain, so only TCRdb's listed CDR3 is given. No call exists for the J gene, whereas the V gene is TRGV9. Germline V gives CDR1 GITISATS, CDR2 ISYDGTV (reference sequence). The CDR3 is 27 residues long, counting both termini. The CDR3 sequence: CACDRVLGDRSSWDTRQMFFGTGIKLF.

As concerns this clone: The limits of the CDR3 on the DNA are not certain, so only TCRdb's listed CDR3 is given. Here the V gene is TRGV9, but the J gene went uncalled. From germline, CDR1 is GITISATS and CDR2 ISYDGTV (reference sequence). Termini included, the CDR3 measures 28 amino acids. The CDR3 reads CACDTAVGDTRSSWDTRQMFFGTGIKLF.

To note about this clone: No DNA is shown, since the ends of the CDR3 on it are uncertain; the CDR3 is the one TCRdb lists. No J gene call was made, and the V gene is TRGV9. The CDR3 is made up of 24 amino acids, end residues included. The germline gives CDR1 GITISATS, CDR2 ISYDGTV (reference sequence). CDR3 region: CACDTAGGSWDTRQMFFGTGIKLF.

No J gene was named, though the V gene is TRGV9. The CDR3 sequence is 25 residues long. Germline CDR1 GITISATS, CDR2 ISYDGTV (reference sequence). The CDR3: CACDTVLGVPWDTRQMFFGTSIKLF. The DNA for the CDR3 is TGTGCCTGTGACACCGTACTGGGGGTACCCTGGGACACCCGACAGATGTTTTTCGGAACTAGCATCAAACTCTTC.

This clone has more than one count but fewer than ten. The DNA is omitted, as the CDR3 cannot be located on it reliably, and the CDR3 follows TCRdb's listing. The J gene was not called, though the V gene is TRGV9. The CDR3 is 28 residues long, ends included. The germline CDR1 and CDR2 sequences are GITISATS and ISYDGTV (reference sequence). This CDR3 is CACDTPYGLGDRSWDTRQMFFGTGIKLF.

Comment on this clone: Other DNA sequences in this specimen translate into the identical CDR3. For the V gene the call is TRGV9; the J gene has no call. Germline CDR1 is GITISATS and CDR2 is ISYDGTV (reference sequence). The CDR3 loop spans 25 amino acids. The CDR3 DNA reads TGTGCCTGTGACACAGGGGGATACGGCTCCTGGGACACCCGACAGATGTTTTTCGGAACTAGCATCAAACTCTTC. Its protein is CACDTGGYGSWDTRQMFFGTSIKLF.

The J gene went uncalled, whereas the V gene is TRGV9. The CDR3 runs to 27 residues. Germline lookup yields CDR1 GITISATS and CDR2 ISYDGTV (reference sequence). CDR3 DNA: TGTGCCTGTGACACCGGGGACAATACCCGCTCCTCCTGGGACACCCGACAGATGTTTTTCGGAACTAGCATCAAACTCTTC. Translated: CACDTGDNTRSSWDTRQMFFGTSIKLF.

A remark on this clone: Because the CDR3's place on the DNA is in doubt, the DNA is left out and the CDR3 is given as listed by TCRdb. A V gene of TRGV9 was called, but no J gene was assigned. The CDR3 has 26 residues if both end residues are counted. CDR1 GITISATS and CDR2 ISYDGTV come from the germline V gene (reference sequence). The CDR3 sequence: CACDTAGGYDSWDTRQMFFGTGIKLF.

Note on this clone: The DNA is omitted, as the CDR3 cannot be located on it reliably, and the CDR3 follows TCRdb's listing. Called V gene: TRGV9; the J gene was not called. Ends included, the CDR3 has 26 residues. Germline CDR1 reads GITISATS; CDR2 reads ISYDGTV (reference sequence). The CDR3 loop is CACDTGIPGRSWDTRQMFFGTGIKLF.

As to this clone: The limits of the CDR3 on the DNA are not certain, so only TCRdb's listed CDR3 is given. The CDR3 loop is CACDTGGYDSWDTRQMFFGTGIKLF. The V segment is TRGV9, and no J call was made. In germline, CDR1 is GITISATS, CDR2 ISYDGTV (reference sequence). The CDR3 has 25 residues if both end residues are counted.